A single sample gave rise to the 8 T cell receptor beta chains below, sequenced in a study of identical twins. MiXCR was run by TCRdb on the 5' RACE reads, yielding one entry per CDR3 protein. The sample records a few hundred thousand distinct CDR3 sequences, around 9% being singletons. The sequenced sample consisted of naive T cells sorted from blood. The receptor set was obtained from a woman between 45 and 60 years old in good health.

This clonotype appeared a few times. The chain employs TRBV20-1 and TRBJ2-2, with 8 bases aligning to TRBD1. Germline values: CDR1 DFQATT, CDR2 SNEGSKA (reference sequence). The CDR3 is 15 amino acids. Trimming cost V 3 bases and J 5 bases; bases outside gene matches: 8. In DNA, the CDR3 is TGCAGTGCTAGGCCCCAGGGGGCAAGGACCGGGGAGCTGTTTTTT. Translating gives CSARPQGARTGELFF.

The rearrangement links TRBV15 to TRBJ2-5, with a possible D match to TRBD1 (6 bases). The CDR3 is 14 amino acids. V gave up 6 bases and J gave up 3 bases, with 14 bases separating them. Germline CDR1 and CDR2: LNHNV and YYDKDF (reference sequence). The CDR3 DNA is TGTGCCACCAGGGCCCCAGGGGCCAAAGAGACCCAGTACTTC. Amino acids: CATRAPGAKETQYF.

This clonotype has more than one count but fewer than ten. The V and J genes are TRBV5-1 and TRBJ2-2; D unresolved. V was shortened by 4 bases and J by 11 bases, with 12 bases between the two germline ends. The CDR3 is 12 residues long. Germline CDR1 SGHRS, CDR2 YFSETQ. The CDR3 reads CASSPPARELFF. DNA for the CDR3: TGCGCCAGCAGCCCTCCCGCTAGAGAGCTGTTTTTT. Using reference TRBV5-1 and TRBJ2-2 for the parts outside the CDR3, the full variable domain is KAGVTQTPRYLIKTRGQQVTLSCSPISGHRSVSWYQQTPGQGLQFLFEYFSETQRNKGNFPGRFSGRQFSNSRSEMNVSTLELGDSALYLCASSPPARELFFGEGSRLTVL.

The chain joins TRBV19 to TRBJ1-1, with D uncertain. The CDR3 has 12 amino acids. V lost 7 bases, J lost 6 bases, and 12 bases lay in between. CDR1 and CDR2 from the germline V gene are LNHDA and SQIVND (reference sequence). CDR3: CASTSDIAEAFF. The CDR3 region has the DNA TGTGCCAGTACCTCAGATATCGCTGAAGCTTTCTTT.

This clonotype occurred many times. The gene calls are TRBV3-1 and TRBJ2-7, with D tentatively TRBD2 (5 bases). CDR1 and CDR2 (germline): LGHDT, YNNKEL (reference sequence). The CDR3 consists of 13 residues. V lost 3 bases and J lost 6, with 12 bases in between. The CDR3 loop is CASSQVLSGEQYF. The CDR3 nucleotides read TGTGCCAGCAGCCAGGTTCTCAGCGGCGAGCAGTACTTC.

At least ten counts were recorded for this clonotype. This sequence joins TRBV11-3 and TRBJ1-2; 8 nucleotides match TRBD1. This CDR3 is built from 11 residues. V shed 4 bases and J 12 bases; nucleotides not matched to a gene: 4. CDR1 is SGHNT and CDR2 is YENEEA in the germline V gene. The CDR3 bases are TGTGCCAGCAGCTCCAGGGGGCGCGACACCTTC. Translating gives CASSSRGRDTF.

This clonotype was observed a handful of times. This chain uses TRBV29-1 with TRBJ2-7; D is possibly TRBD2 (6 bases). This CDR3 is 13 amino acids long. Per germline, CDR1 SQVTM and CDR2 ANQGSEA. Trimming left V 4 bases short and J 3 bases short, with 13 bases between. The CDR3 loop reads CSVVGRENYEQYF. In DNA form, the CDR3 reads TGCAGCGTTGTCGGGCGGGAAAACTACGAGCAGTACTTC.

DNA for the CDR3: TGTGCCAGCAGTCTCTCAGGGTTGTCTGGGGCCAACGTCCTGACTTTC. It codes for CASSLSGLSGANVLTF. The V and J genes are TRBV12-3 or TRBV12-4 and TRBJ2-6; tentatively, D is TRBD1 (5 bases). V was cut by 5 bases and J by 1 base, with 12 bases left in between. This CDR3 contains 16 residues.